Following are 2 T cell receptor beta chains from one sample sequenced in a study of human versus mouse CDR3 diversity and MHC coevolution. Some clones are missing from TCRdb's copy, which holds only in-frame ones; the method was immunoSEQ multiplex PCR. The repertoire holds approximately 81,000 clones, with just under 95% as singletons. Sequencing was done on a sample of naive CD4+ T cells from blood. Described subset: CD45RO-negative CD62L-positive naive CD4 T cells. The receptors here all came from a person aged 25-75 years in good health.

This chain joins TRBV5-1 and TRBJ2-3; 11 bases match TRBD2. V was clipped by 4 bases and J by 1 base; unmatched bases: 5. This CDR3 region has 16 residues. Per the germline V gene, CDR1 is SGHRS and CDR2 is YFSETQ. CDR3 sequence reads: CASSEGTSGGTDTQYF. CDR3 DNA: TGCGCCAGCAGCGAAGGGACTAGCGGAGGCACAGATACGCAGTATTTT.

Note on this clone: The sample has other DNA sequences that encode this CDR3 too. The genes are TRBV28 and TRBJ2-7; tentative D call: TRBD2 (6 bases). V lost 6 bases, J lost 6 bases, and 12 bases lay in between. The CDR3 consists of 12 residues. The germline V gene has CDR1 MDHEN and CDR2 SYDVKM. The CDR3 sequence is CASRAGLGEQYF. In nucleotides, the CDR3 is TGTGCCAGCAGGGCGGGGCTGGGCGAGCAGTACTTC.